This is a list of T cell receptor beta chains from one sample in a study of blood T cell repertoires in COVID-19. Using immunoSEQ multiplex PCR, the repertoire was profiled, and TCRdb retains in-frame clones only, with some absent. The sample consists of around 250,000 clones, about 89% of them appearing once. The sample comprised PBMCs or T cells enriched from blood (not recorded which). These receptors all stem from a woman aged 30 to 39 who had recovered from COVID-19. Both conserved end residues are part of each CDR3. D genes are given only for firm matches.

- | TRBJ2-2 | TRBV5-8 | CASSLWGSGLTGELFF
- | TRBJ2-1 | TRBV6-5 | CASSYSPGNTEQFF
- | TRBJ2-3 | TRBV7-9 | CASSLALADTQYF
- | TRBJ2-2 | TRBV24-1 | CATSGQDTGELFF
- | TRBJ1-1 | TRBV5-6 | CASSLNRVGEAFF
TRBD2 | TRBJ2-7 | TRBV6-5 | CASSYAGGGYEQYF
- | TRBJ2-3 | TRBV7-9 | CASSPTGGDTQYF
TRBD2 | TRBJ2-3 | TRBV28 | CASKGLADTDTQYF
TRBD2 | TRBJ2-1 | TRBV3-1/TRBV3-2 | CASSRDSSGSHNEQFF
- | TRBJ2-1 | TRBV18 | CASHHRRGGYYNEQFF
- | TRBJ2-1 | TRBV18 | CASSPDYQNNEQFF
- | TRBJ1-5 | TRBV7-5 | CARSRSRDTHNQPQHF
- | TRBJ2-7 | TRBV7-8 | CASSLLPYEQYF
- | TRBJ2-3 | TRBV28 | CASSLGLPGVQYF
- | TRBJ1-4 | TRBV4-3 | CASSRDTANEKLFF
TRBD1 | TRBJ1-3 | TRBV4-2 | CASSPGTGGTSGNTIYF
- | TRBJ2-5 | TRBV6-5 | CASSYSNREETQYF
- | TRBJ1-1 | TRBV6-4 | CASRLGHSNTEAFF
TRBD2 | TRBJ2-3 | TRBV7-7 | CASSRGLAGGTDTQYF
- | TRBJ1-1 | TRBV18 | CASSPRLGDKNTEAFF
TRBD1 | TRBJ1-1 | TRBV18 | CASSPRTGGTEAFF
- | TRBJ2-2 | TRBV5-6 | CASSLLQLTGELFF
- | TRBJ1-5 | TRBV4-2 | CASSQEDRSFPQPQHF
TRBD2 | TRBJ2-3 | TRBV5-1 | CASSPGTSGRYTDTQYF
- | TRBJ1-6 | TRBV28 | CASSGGGGQNSPLHF
- | TRBJ2-7 | TRBV6-7 | CASSYLEARIYEQYF
- | TRBJ1-5 | TRBV28 | CASSRTGGNQPQHF
TRBD2 | TRBJ2-1 | TRBV11-2 | CASSPLPGTTYNEQFF
TRBD1 | TRBJ1-2 | TRBV28 | CASSLGDRNGYTF
TRBD2 | TRBJ2-5 | TRBV5-4 | CASSLYPTSGIETQYF
- | TRBJ1-6 | TRBV3-1/TRBV3-2 | CASSRDLGNSPLHF
TRBD1 | TRBJ1-5 | TRBV28 | CASSLTGGHQPQHF
- | TRBJ1-3 | TRBV9 | CASSDGGGAGNTIYF
- | TRBJ2-1 | TRBV4-3 | CASSQDSTTRYNEQFF
TRBD2 | TRBJ2-7 | TRBV10-3 | CAISSGRPAYEQYF
TRBD2 | TRBJ2-3 | TRBV24-1 | CATSDLPTTSGFTDTQYF
TRBD1 | TRBJ1-2 | TRBV4-3 | CASSQDWQGARYGYTF
TRBD1 | TRBJ1-2 | TRBV3-1/TRBV3-2 | CASSQVQGNYGYTF
- | TRBJ1-1 | TRBV28 | CASRLPRGTEAFF
TRBD1 | TRBJ1-1 | TRBV4-2 | CASAGTGLWAEAFF
- | TRBJ2-1 | TRBV7-2 | CASNRAREYHEQFF
- | TRBJ2-7 | TRBV7-6 | CASSLTYFGGYRSYEQYF
- | TRBJ1-1 | TRBV18 | CASSPLVGGTNTEAFF
- | TRBJ1-3 | TRBV18 | CASSLNRDLDTIYF
- | TRBJ2-3 | TRBV28 | CASSFIWPNTDTQYF
TRBD1 | TRBJ1-3 | TRBV5-8 | CASTMSTGAGNTIYF
TRBD1 | TRBJ1-3 | TRBV7-2 | CASSPRTGSGNTIYF
TRBD2 | TRBJ2-3 | TRBV7-6 | CASSLGTSGSTDTQYF
- | TRBJ2-2 | TRBV5-1 | CASSSTPSGPNTGELFF
- | TRBJ1-2 | TRBV15 | CATSRTPGTQEGYTF
- | TRBJ2-2 | TRBV12-5 | CASGLVLSGVNTGELFF
- | TRBJ1-2 | TRBV28 | CASRPLGPGYTF
- | TRBJ1-2 | TRBV16 | CASSQFQGTGGYTF
TRBD1 | TRBJ1-1 | TRBV19 | CASSTDRGTAEAFF
- | TRBJ1-3 | TRBV18 | CASSGIGNTIYF
- | TRBJ2-7 | TRBV10-3 | CAIRLDSSYEQYF
TRBD1 | TRBJ2-7 | TRBV30 | CAWSVGTGNEQYF
- | TRBJ2-6 | TRBV28 | CASRKGVGPPSSGANVLTF